This TCR beta chain was recorded in a study of cytomegalovirus exposure and HLA in healthy donors. Regarding the study as a whole: Reports indicated that the classifier achieved high specificity and sensitivity in diagnosing cytomegalovirus status. Donors belonging to an Asian-associated ancestry cluster reportedly showed fewer N-insertions in productive TCRs than the 666-donor mean, according to what a later analysis found. TCR association rates varied by HLA locus in a later analysis, with DRB1 highest and HLA-C lowest.

The PCR ran on 60 Vbeta and 13 Jbeta primers. The assay was immunoSEQ multiplex PCR, and TCRdb's table has in-frame clones only and misses some. The data show roughly 130,000 clones, 70% to 85% seen once. The donors, nominally healthy at sampling, likely had unrecorded immune exposures. About this clone itself: Its antigen is still unknown.

The sequence came from a boy between 2 and 10 years old in good health and CMV-seronegative. Material: PBMCs.

In DNA, the CDR3 is TGTGCCAGCAGCCCCGCAGGGACAGGGATGTACGAGCAGTACTTC. Its translation: CASSPAGTGMYEQYF. The V call is TRBV11-3, the J call TRBJ2-7, with 9 bases matching TRBD1. CDR1 is SGHNT and CDR2 is YENEEA in the germline V gene. V trimming: 5 bases; J trimming: 4 bases; junction bases outside the gene matches: 9. The CDR3 sequence is 15 residues long. Complete variable domain (other parts from reference TRBV11-3 and TRBJ2-7): EAGVVQSPRYKIIEKKQPVAFWCNPISGHNTLYWYLQNLGQGPELLIRYENEEAVDDSQLPKDRFSAERLKGVDSTLKIQPAELGDSAVYLCASSPAGTGMYEQYFGPGTRLTVT.